This is a list of T cell receptor beta chains from one sample in a study of Graves' ophthalmopathy and Graves' hyperthyroidism. TCRdb re-called the multiplex PCR reads with MiXCR, one entry per CDR3 protein. The sample holds around 340,000 distinct CDR3 sequences, about a sixth seen once. Sequencing was done on a sample of peripheral blood. These receptors all come from an adult man with Graves' ophthalmopathy. CDR3s include the opening cysteine and the closing phenylalanine or tryptophan. A D gene is named only where the DNA matches it firmly. For some rows the clone size is stated as once, few or many, or as a class when expanded; others skip it.

TRBD2	many	TRBV6-2/TRBV6-3	TRBJ2-3	CASSYSSTSGTSTDTQYF	TGTGCCAGCAGTTACTCTTCAACCAGCGGGACCAGCACAGATACGCAGTATTTT
TRBD2	many	TRBV5-6	TRBJ2-7	CASSRIHGLAGSYEQYF	TGTGCCAGCAGCCGGATTCATGGACTAGCGGGGTCCTACGAGCAGTACTTC
TRBD2	many	TRBV4-1	TRBJ2-7	CASSLGGYSGRKDEQYF	TGCGCCAGCAGCTTGGGGGGCTATAGCGGGAGGAAGGACGAGCAGTACTTC
TRBD1	many	TRBV6-1	TRBJ2-5	CASDRQGSRETQYF	TGTGCATCAGATCGACAGGGTAGTCGGGAGACCCAGTACTTC
.	many	TRBV24-1	TRBJ2-2	CATSDLQGGPHGELFF	TGTGCCACCAGTGATTTGCAGGGGGGTCCACACGGGGAGCTGTTTTTT
.	many	TRBV7-8	TRBJ1-6	CASSLGPGLLNSPLHF	TGTGCCAGCAGCTTAGGGCCAGGCCTCCTGAATTCACCCCTCCACTTT
TRBD2	many	TRBV5-5	TRBJ2-7	CASSSMGLGRSEQYF	TGTGCCAGCAGCTCCATGGGGCTCGGGAGGTCCGAGCAGTACTTC
TRBD1	.	TRBV9	TRBJ1-2	CASSATGQANYGYTF	TGTGCCAGCAGCGCAACGGGACAGGCAAACTATGGCTACACCTTC
TRBD1	many	TRBV13	TRBJ2-7	CASSRRTGTYEQYF	TGTGCCAGCAGCCGACGGACAGGAACCTACGAGCAGTACTTC
.	.	TRBV12-3/TRBV12-4	TRBJ1-3	CASSLGWDTIYF	TGTGCCAGCAGTTTGGGGTGGGACACCATATATTTT
.	.	TRBV24-1	TRBJ1-2	CATSDLPRGGGYTF	TGTGCCACCAGTGATTTGCCCAGGGGCGGAGGCTACACCTTC
.	many	TRBV6-1	TRBJ2-2	CASRLGANTGELFF	TGTGCCAGCCGTCTAGGCGCGAACACCGGGGAGCTGTTTTTT
.	.	TRBV6-5	TRBJ1-1	CASSYRGNPGTEAFF	TGTGCCAGCAGTTACAGGGGTAATCCAGGAACTGAAGCTTTCTTT
.	.	TRBV19	TRBJ1-1	CASSPPTGYTEAFF	TGTGCCAGTAGTCCACCTACAGGGTACACTGAAGCTTTCTTT